This T cell receptor beta chain originates from a study of shared clonotypes between healthy human individuals. Across the study: There were three CD4 naive, three CD4 memory, two CD8 naive and one CD8 memory plates per donor.

A remark on this clone: Its antigen is not known.

The table came from immunoSEQ multiplex PCR; TCRdb's copy has only in-frame clones and leaves some out. Of millions of clones in the sample, just over 90% are singletons; the top ten hold roughly 0.15%. Study observations and caveats: An effect of sequencing depth on clonotype sharing among donors was expected. Of the naive CD4 clonotypes, roughly 5.2% were shared across a handful of donors.

Germline V lookup: CDR1 SGHNT, CDR2 YYREEE (reference sequence). The trim removed 2 bases at V and 1 base at J, leaving 5 bases unmatched. The CDR3 sequence is 16 residues long. The material sequenced was naive CD4+ T cells sorted from blood. Documented subset: CD45RA+ positively selected. The clonotype comes from a man aged 18 to 29 in good health. The V and J genes are TRBV5-4 and TRBJ2-5; 10 nucleotides agree with TRBD2. The chain's CDR3 is CASSFGSGGPQETQYF. As DNA, the CDR3 is TGTGCCAGCAGCTTCGGTAGCGGGGGGCCCCAAGAGACCCAGTACTTC.